This T cell receptor (beta chain) was found in a study of spatial heterogeneity in lung cancer. Study details: An average of more than ten raw reads was observed per unique TCR and UMI combination. Points from the study as a whole: Ubiquitous expanded tumor TCRs were observed in blood more at resection than follow-up.

Every cDNA TCR molecule received its own unique molecular identifier. TCRdb passed the 5' RACE reads through MiXCR, listing each CDR3 protein once. This table has about 60,000 distinct CDR3 sequences, 7% to 10% appearing once. With 6 bases removed from V and 5 bases from J, the gap between germline ends came to 14 bases. Per germline, CDR1 SQVTM and CDR2 ANQGSEA. The CDR3 contains 13 residues. Ten or more counts support this clonotype. The antigen remains undetermined. Time point meaning: sample taken at primary tumor resection. Unsorted whole RNA from tumor, nontumor lung or frozen PBMC underwent sequencing. Samples were donated by 72 untreated early-stage non-small cell lung cancer patients.

The starting material was PBMCs, obtained at surgery. V usage is TRBV29-1 and J usage is TRBJ1-5; D uncertain. The source is a female donor with early-stage non-small cell lung cancer. CDR3 nucleotide sequence: TGCAGCGTAGCCCGGGGTTCGGATCAGCCCCAGCATTTT. Translated, it gives CSVARGSDQPQHF.